This T cell receptor beta chain was sequenced during a study of blood T cell repertoires in COVID-19 (dated by TCRdb to 2020 to 2022). Notes on the research overall: The collaborator samples originated in the United States, Italy and Spain and spanned the acute and convalescent phases of COVID-19. Where available, HLA class I and class II types were obtained from metadata supplied by the sample provider rather than from assay-based typing. The prospective study material was composed of cDNA or gDNA derived from T cells, B-cell-depleted T cells, or PBMCs. A freely available public database, intended as a resource for researchers studying the immune response to SARS-CoV-2, is where the repertoires were released. The sample metadata nearly always contained a de-identified subject ID, COVID-19 status, age in years and sex. Subjects who had been exposed to COVID-19, were actively infected with it, or had recovered from it provided the deeply sampled blood TCRbeta repertoires that made up the dataset. The samples were drawn from two sources: the first 160 participants of the ongoing ImmuneRACE study, and 1,200 or so subjects contributed by 6 global collaborators.

Participants in the prospective study were aged roughly 18 to 89 years, lived in 20 to 25 United States geographic areas, and enrolled through a virtual design. In the prospective study, cohorts were assigned on the basis of participant-reported clinical history obtained from a screening survey and a study questionnaire. In the prospective study, whole blood, serum and a nasopharyngeal or oropharyngeal swab were collected from each participant by mobile phlebotomists. Prospective study participants could optionally give additional blood draws and questionnaires over an approximately 2-month period. Before DNA extraction, prospective study blood samples were shipped either frozen or at room temperature. TCRbeta CDR3 regions were amplified from genomic DNA using the immunoSEQ Assay, a bias-controlled multiplex PCR. Regarding the original processing steps: Nucleated cell counts per sample were estimated from amplification of reference gene primers within the assay. To quantify the absolute abundance of each unique TCRbeta CDR3 rearrangement, sequence reads were collapsed and filtered. For each sample, productive Simpson clonality was calculated as the square root of Simpson's diversity index over productive rearrangements. In TCRdb, the immuneACCESS table is reduced to in-frame sequences with V and J assigned. These tables do not hold every clone; where another copy was compared, an unresolved V gene accounts for under half, and the others remain unexplained. D and trimming come from the DNA, and the V and J calls and clone size come from that table. Recorded for this sample are 200,000 to 300,000 clones; around 85% of them occurred a single time. Clones ranked in the top ten supply 3.3% of the sample.

General study outcomes and caveats: The quantity of clinical and demographic metadata differed by source and by participant and was supplied without curation.

Clipping removes 1 base from V and 2 bases from J, with 6 as the unmatched junction base count. The CDR3 spans 16 residues, from the cysteine through the phenylalanine. Of the read, only the CDR3 DNA is kept; its 48 bases are in frame from base 1. The germline V gene specifies SQVTM as CDR1 and ANQGSEA as CDR2. In regard to this clone: Its target antigen remains unknown. Per-base quality was not reported, and no clone a single base away is much larger than it.

The sequence was obtained from a woman between 40 and 50 years old with acute COVID-19. The sequenced sample was PBMCs or T cells enriched from blood (not recorded which). The sequence joins TRBV29-1 to TRBJ2-7, and 12 bases in between align with TRBD2. The nucleotides read TGCAGCGTTGAAGGGCTAGCGGGAGGGCTTACCTACGAGCAGTACTTC. The encoded protein is CSVEGLAGGLTYEQYF.